The rows below give T cell receptor beta chains drawn from one sample of a study of cytomegalovirus exposure and HLA in healthy donors. Assay: immunoSEQ multiplex PCR; the TCRdb copy retains only in-frame clones and omits some. The table has a few hundred thousand clones, roughly 85% seen once. Sequencing was carried out using PBMCs. These receptors were taken from a woman under 30 in good health and CMV-seronegative. Both conserved end residues are part of each CDR3. D genes are given only for firm matches. The size entry is marked missing in some rows and otherwise reads once, few, many or a size class.

clone size: -; D gene: TRBD1; J gene: TRBJ1-3; V gene: TRBV5-1; CDR3 DNA: TGCGCCAGCAGCTCGGGACAGGGAGTGAACACCATATATTTT; CDR3 protein: CASSSGQGVNTIYF
clone size: once; D gene: -; J gene: TRBJ1-5; V gene: TRBV19; CDR3 DNA: TGTGCCAGTAGTATGGCAGGGGCTGGACAGCCCCAGCATTTT; CDR3 protein: CASSMAGAGQPQHF
clone size: -; D gene: TRBD1; J gene: TRBJ1-2; V gene: TRBV7-3; CDR3 DNA: TGTGCCAGCAGCGTCCCGGGACAGACCTATGGCTACACCTTC; CDR3 protein: CASSVPGQTYGYTF
clone size: -; D gene: -; J gene: TRBJ2-5; V gene: TRBV11-2; CDR3 DNA: TGTGCCAGCAGGGGGGGTGCCTACCAAGAGACCCAGTACTTC; CDR3 protein: CASRGGAYQETQYF
clone size: -; D gene: -; J gene: TRBJ2-3; V gene: TRBV7-3; CDR3 DNA: TGTGCCAGCAGCCCCGAGCTGAGCGGCACAGATACGCAGTATTTT; CDR3 protein: CASSPELSGTDTQYF
clone size: -; D gene: -; J gene: TRBJ2-7; V gene: TRBV13; CDR3 DNA: TGTGCCAGCAGCGTACAAGACGGACTCATCTACGAGCAGTACTTC; CDR3 protein: CASSVQDGLIYEQYF
clone size: -; D gene: TRBD2; J gene: TRBJ2-5; V gene: TRBV9; CDR3 DNA: TGTGCCAGCAGCGTCGGGATAGCGGGGACCCAAGAGACCCAGTACTTC; CDR3 protein: CASSVGIAGTQETQYF
clone size: -; D gene: -; J gene: TRBJ2-3; V gene: TRBV7-8; CDR3 DNA: TGTGCCAGCAGGCGACTAGTAGATGTCGCAGATACGCAGTATTTT; CDR3 protein: CASRRLVDVADTQYF
clone size: -; D gene: -; J gene: TRBJ1-5; V gene: TRBV6-5; CDR3 DNA: TGTGCCAGCAGTTACTTATCAGGGGCCGATCAGCCCCAGCATTTT; CDR3 protein: CASSYLSGADQPQHF
clone size: -; D gene: -; J gene: TRBJ1-1; V gene: TRBV28; CDR3 DNA: TGTGCCAGCAGGACAGATACTGAAGCTTTCTTT; CDR3 protein: CASRTDTEAFF
clone size: -; D gene: -; J gene: TRBJ2-1; V gene: TRBV7-8; CDR3 DNA: TGTGCCAGCAGCTTAGCCATTAGCGGTTACAATGAGCAGTTCTTC; CDR3 protein: CASSLAISGYNEQFF
clone size: -; D gene: -; J gene: TRBJ2-2; V gene: TRBV9; CDR3 DNA: TGTGCCAGCAGCGCCTACAGGGTTGCCGGGGAGCTGTTTTTT; CDR3 protein: CASSAYRVAGELFF
clone size: -; D gene: TRBD2; J gene: TRBJ2-3; V gene: TRBV11-3; CDR3 DNA: TGTGCCAGCAGCGCGGGGACTAGCGGGAGGGCAGGCACAGATACGCAGTATTTT; CDR3 protein: CASSAGTSGRAGTDTQYF
clone size: -; D gene: -; J gene: TRBJ1-5; V gene: TRBV11-2; CDR3 DNA: TGTGCCAGCAGCTTAGGCAGGGGCCCTCAGCCCCAGCATTTT; CDR3 protein: CASSLGRGPQPQHF
clone size: -; D gene: -; J gene: TRBJ1-4; V gene: TRBV18; CDR3 DNA: TGTGCCAGCTCACCAAGGGGTGCAACTAATGAAAAACTGTTTTTT; CDR3 protein: CASSPRGATNEKLFF
clone size: -; D gene: -; J gene: TRBJ2-3; V gene: TRBV7-2; CDR3 DNA: TGTGCCAGCAGCTTAGCTATATCCACAGATACGCAGTATTTT; CDR3 protein: CASSLAISTDTQYF
clone size: -; D gene: -; J gene: TRBJ2-1; V gene: TRBV20-1; CDR3 DNA: TGCAGTGCTAGTTTGCGTCGGCAGTTCTTC; CDR3 protein: CSASLRRQFF
clone size: -; D gene: -; J gene: TRBJ2-7; V gene: TRBV6-5; CDR3 DNA: TGTGCCAGCAGCCACGCGCGGGAAGGCTACGAGCAGTACTTC; CDR3 protein: CASSHAREGYEQYF
clone size: -; D gene: -; J gene: TRBJ2-5; V gene: TRBV19; CDR3 DNA: TGTGCCAGTAGCTCAGACAGCCAAGAGACCCAGTACTTC; CDR3 protein: CASSSDSQETQYF
clone size: -; D gene: -; J gene: TRBJ2-7; V gene: TRBV11-2; CDR3 DNA: TGTGCCAGCAGCTCGGACAGAGTGGGCTACGAGCAGTACTTC; CDR3 protein: CASSSDRVGYEQYF
clone size: -; D gene: -; J gene: TRBJ1-1; V gene: TRBV5-1; CDR3 DNA: TGCGCCAGCAGCTTTTCCCAGGACACCTTGAACACTGAAGCTTTCTTT; CDR3 protein: CASSFSQDTLNTEAFF
clone size: -; D gene: TRBD1; J gene: TRBJ2-7; V gene: TRBV27; CDR3 DNA: TGTGCCAGCAGTTTGTCCCGACAGGGGATCTACGAGCAGTACTTC; CDR3 protein: CASSLSRQGIYEQYF
clone size: -; D gene: TRBD1; J gene: TRBJ2-2; V gene: TRBV5-1; CDR3 DNA: TGCGCCAGCAGCTGGACAGGGGTCACCGGGGAGCTGTTTTTT; CDR3 protein: CASSWTGVTGELFF
clone size: -; D gene: -; J gene: TRBJ2-3; V gene: TRBV28; CDR3 DNA: TGTGCCAGCAGTCTACAGGGAGTGCCCGGCACAGATACGCAGTATTTT; CDR3 protein: CASSLQGVPGTDTQYF
clone size: -; D gene: TRBD1; J gene: TRBJ1-4; V gene: TRBV25-1; CDR3 DNA: TGTGCCAGCAGTGAATTGACAGGGGGCTTATCTAATGAAAAACTGTTTTTT; CDR3 protein: CASSELTGGLSNEKLFF
clone size: -; D gene: -; J gene: TRBJ2-3; V gene: TRBV6-5; CDR3 DNA: TGTGCCAGCAGTTACTCCGACGGTGGCGGTACGCAGTATTTT; CDR3 protein: CASSYSDGGGTQYF
clone size: -; D gene: TRBD1; J gene: TRBJ2-1; V gene: TRBV5-6; CDR3 DNA: TGTGCCAGCAGCCCAGACAGGGGTTGGTATGAGCAGTTCTTC; CDR3 protein: CASSPDRGWYEQFF
clone size: few; D gene: -; J gene: TRBJ1-1; V gene: TRBV6-1; CDR3 DNA: TGTGCCAGCAGTGAAATCGCGTCGGCTTTCTTT; CDR3 protein: CASSEIASAFF
clone size: once; D gene: TRBD2; J gene: TRBJ2-1; V gene: TRBV7-6; CDR3 DNA: TGTGCCAGCAGCTTACTGGCGGGAGAGGGATACAATGAGCAGTTCTTC; CDR3 protein: CASSLLAGEGYNEQFF
clone size: -; D gene: -; J gene: TRBJ2-1; V gene: TRBV7-8; CDR3 DNA: TGTGCCAGCAGCCCCCCAGGAGGAAGCGGCCCCGATGAGCAGTTCTTC; CDR3 protein: CASSPPGGSGPDEQFF
clone size: once; D gene: TRBD1; J gene: TRBJ2-1; V gene: TRBV2; CDR3 DNA: TGTGCCAGCAACCTCCGGGACAGGGTTGACAATGAGCAGTTCTTC; CDR3 protein: CASNLRDRVDNEQFF
clone size: many; D gene: -; J gene: TRBJ2-5; V gene: TRBV28; CDR3 DNA: TGTGCCAGCAGTCCTCCGGCGGTAGAGACCCAGTACTTC; CDR3 protein: CASSPPAVETQYF
clone size: -; D gene: -; J gene: TRBJ1-1; V gene: TRBV6-5; CDR3 DNA: TGTGCCAGCAGTTACATTAGAAACACTGAAGCTTTCTTT; CDR3 protein: CASSYIRNTEAFF
clone size: -; D gene: TRBD2; J gene: TRBJ2-7; V gene: TRBV11-1; CDR3 DNA: TGTGCCAGCAGCAGACGACTAGCGGGAGTTGGGCCGGGGGGCGAGCAGTACTTC; CDR3 protein: CASSRRLAGVGPGGEQYF
clone size: many; D gene: TRBD2; J gene: TRBJ2-1; V gene: TRBV11-3; CDR3 DNA: TGTGCCAGCAGCTTAGGACTAGCGTCCAATGAGCAGTTCTTC; CDR3 protein: CASSLGLASNEQFF
clone size: -; D gene: TRBD2; J gene: TRBJ2-3; V gene: TRBV7-3; CDR3 DNA: TGTGCCAGCAGCCGTAGCGGGGGGAGCACAGATACGCAGTATTTT; CDR3 protein: CASSRSGGSTDTQYF
clone size: -; D gene: TRBD1; J gene: TRBJ2-2; V gene: TRBV2; CDR3 DNA: TGTGCCATCGCTACAGGGGTAGCCGGGGAGCTGTTTTTT; CDR3 protein: CAIATGVAGELFF
clone size: -; D gene: TRBD2; J gene: TRBJ2-1; V gene: TRBV4-3; CDR3 DNA: TGCGCCAGCAGCCAAGATCGGGCTAGCGGGCTTTACAATGAGCAGTTCTTC; CDR3 protein: CASSQDRASGLYNEQFF
clone size: -; D gene: -; J gene: TRBJ2-2; V gene: TRBV6-6; CDR3 DNA: TGTGCCAGCAGTGACGACGGACTTTTTACCGGGGAGCTGTTTTTT; CDR3 protein: CASSDDGLFTGELFF
clone size: -; D gene: -; J gene: TRBJ2-7; V gene: TRBV7-9; CDR3 DNA: TGTGCCAGCAGACCCCCAGGGGCCAATTACGAGCAGTACTTC; CDR3 protein: CASRPPGANYEQYF
clone size: once; D gene: -; J gene: TRBJ2-2; V gene: TRBV5-6; CDR3 DNA: TGTGCCAGCAGCTTGGTTACAGGGTACACCGGGGAGCTGTTTTTT; CDR3 protein: CASSLVTGYTGELFF
clone size: few; D gene: -; J gene: TRBJ1-2; V gene: TRBV29-1; CDR3 DNA: TGCAGCGTTGTAGCAGGGGCGGTGGGTTCTGGCTACACCTTC; CDR3 protein: CSVVAGAVGSGYTF
clone size: once; D gene: -; J gene: TRBJ2-5; V gene: TRBV6-1; CDR3 DNA: TGTGCCAGCAGTGGTCGGGGATATGAGACCCAGTACTTC; CDR3 protein: CASSGRGYETQYF
clone size: -; D gene: TRBD1; J gene: TRBJ1-4; V gene: TRBV2; CDR3 DNA: TGTGCCAGCAGTAGACAGGGAAGGAATGAAAAACTGTTTTTT; CDR3 protein: CASSRQGRNEKLFF
clone size: -; D gene: TRBD2; J gene: TRBJ2-7; V gene: TRBV14; CDR3 DNA: TGTGCCAGCAGCGGGACTAGCTCCTACGAGCAGTACTTC; CDR3 protein: CASSGTSSYEQYF
clone size: -; D gene: -; J gene: TRBJ1-3; V gene: TRBV28; CDR3 DNA: TGTGCCAGCAGTTCAGGCAGCTCCCGGAACACCATATATTTT; CDR3 protein: CASSSGSSRNTIYF
clone size: -; D gene: -; J gene: TRBJ1-3; V gene: TRBV7-3; CDR3 DNA: TGTGCCAGCAGTCCTACAGTGTCCTCTGGAAACACCATATATTTT; CDR3 protein: CASSPTVSSGNTIYF
clone size: -; D gene: -; J gene: TRBJ1-3; V gene: TRBV6-5; CDR3 DNA: TGTGCCAGCAGTCGCTACAGGGACTCTGGAAACACCATATATTTT; CDR3 protein: CASSRYRDSGNTIYF
clone size: -; D gene: -; J gene: TRBJ2-7; V gene: TRBV18; CDR3 DNA: TGTGCCAGCTCACCTACAGGAGTTGGAGAGCAGTACTTC; CDR3 protein: CASSPTGVGEQYF
clone size: -; D gene: TRBD1; J gene: TRBJ1-1; V gene: TRBV29-1; CDR3 DNA: TGCAGCACTGTCCCAGGGACAGCAGACAGGGGCGCGACTGAAGCTTTCTTT; CDR3 protein: CSTVPGTADRGATEAFF
clone size: once; D gene: -; J gene: TRBJ2-7; V gene: TRBV4-3; CDR3 DNA: TGCGCCAGCAGCCAAGGGGCGCCTAGCGTAGGCTACGAGCAGTACTTC; CDR3 protein: CASSQGAPSVGYEQYF
clone size: -; D gene: TRBD2; J gene: TRBJ2-7; V gene: TRBV5-4; CDR3 DNA: TGTGCCAGCAGCCGCAACCCAGGGACTAGCGGACGCTCCTACGAGCAGTACTTC; CDR3 protein: CASSRNPGTSGRSYEQYF
clone size: -; D gene: -; J gene: TRBJ2-7; V gene: TRBV18; CDR3 DNA: TGTGCCAGCTCACCGGGCGACCGTTCCTACGAGCAGTACTTC; CDR3 protein: CASSPGDRSYEQYF
clone size: few; D gene: -; J gene: TRBJ2-7; V gene: TRBV28; CDR3 DNA: TGTGCCAGCAGTCCCCAGGGGAACGAGCAGTACTTC; CDR3 protein: CASSPQGNEQYF
clone size: -; D gene: TRBD1; J gene: TRBJ2-5; V gene: TRBV29-1; CDR3 DNA: TGCAGCGTTGAAGATCGGGACAGGGGGCGGATGGAGACCCAGTACTTC; CDR3 protein: CSVEDRDRGRMETQYF
clone size: -; D gene: -; J gene: TRBJ2-1; V gene: TRBV29-1; CDR3 DNA: TGCAGCGCCTGGGGCGAATCCTACAATGAGCAGTTCTTC; CDR3 protein: CSAWGESYNEQFF
clone size: once; D gene: -; J gene: TRBJ1-2; V gene: TRBV6-5; CDR3 DNA: TGTGCCAGCAGCCCCTTGGGAATGGGGCGACATGGCTACACCTTC; CDR3 protein: CASSPLGMGRHGYTF
clone size: -; D gene: -; J gene: TRBJ2-6; V gene: TRBV2; CDR3 DNA: TGTGCCAGCAGTTACAGGAGCTCTGGGGCCAACGTCCTGACTTTC; CDR3 protein: CASSYRSSGANVLTF
clone size: -; D gene: -; J gene: TRBJ2-2; V gene: TRBV6-6; CDR3 DNA: TGTGCCAGCAGTTACGGCGGAGGGGGCGACACCGGGGAGCTGTTTTTT; CDR3 protein: CASSYGGGGDTGELFF
clone size: -; D gene: -; J gene: TRBJ2-3; V gene: TRBV5-1; CDR3 DNA: TGCGCCAGCAGCACCCCCGGGGTCGCAGATACGCAGTATTTT; CDR3 protein: CASSTPGVADTQYF